The entry that follows covers one T cell receptor beta chain sequence. Its antigen is not known. This sample was included in a study of T-cell reconstitution after alpha-beta-depleted transplantation in children. Study-level results: Surviving recipient T cells and intrathymic progenitors accounted for some patients' high TCRbeta diversity at day 60. After one year, T-cell counts and TCRbeta diversity mostly came from new T cells. Reported findings indicate that, about two months after transplant, alpha-beta T cells came from several hundred expanded clones, which were derived from non-depleted graft cells.

As it was prepared, the TCRbeta library received unique molecular identifiers. TCRdb ran MiXCR on the PCR reads and lists one entry per CDR3 protein. The repertoire holds 250,000 to 400,000 distinct CDR3 sequences, with roughly 21% as singletons. The CDR3 runs 12 residues. Germline V gene sequence: CDR1 MNHEY, CDR2 SMNVEV (reference sequence). The V and J ends lost 8 bases and 4 bases respectively, with 8 bases between them. The material was PBMCs, mostly from graft donor cells, obtained 180 days after TCRalphabeta/CD19-depleted stem cell transplant. The TCR comes from a male patient younger than 18 who had a stem cell transplant for acute lymphoblastic leukemia, so the T cells may come from the graft donor. The rearrangement joins TRBV27 to TRBJ2-2; D not resolved. The CDR3 DNA is TGTGCCAGCGGGATCCGCACCGGGGAGCTGTTTTTT. As protein: CASGIRTGELFF.